One and the same sample provided the 2 T cell receptor beta chains below, sequenced in a study of human T cells and chemical hapten exposure. TCRdb re-analysed the RACE reads in MiXCR, keeping a single row per CDR3 protein. Of around 130,000 distinct CDR3 sequences detected, roughly 9.5% appear once; the ten largest clones hold around 2%. Regarding time point: healthy volunteer bleed at 2 weeks. From whole blood left unfractionated, total RNA was extracted. Material for sequencing was whole blood. These receptors all come from a male donor in good health. Some clones in this sample may be carry-over from other donors' samples.

This clonotype has at least ten counts. This chain connects TRBV7-2 to TRBJ2-7; 7 bases are shared with TRBD1. Per germline, CDR1 SGHTA and CDR2 FQGNSA. The CDR3 length is 16 residues. The V segment lost 0 bases and the J segment 3 bases; nucleotides outside the gene matches: 8. CDR3 nucleotide sequence: TGTGCCAGCAGCTTAGCGCCGGGACAGAAAAACTACGAGCAGTACTTC. Protein: CASSLAPGQKNYEQYF.

This clonotype has only a few counts. The chain employs TRBV3-1 and TRBJ2-2; D is possibly TRBD1 (6 bases). The CDR3 contains 13 residues. V was trimmed by 5 bases and J by 7 bases, leaving 11 bases between them. CDR1 and CDR2 from the germline V gene are LGHDT and YNNKEL (reference sequence). The CDR3 spells CASSVTGNGELFF. The CDR3 nucleotides read TGTGCCAGCAGCGTAACAGGGAACGGGGAGCTGTTTTTT. The whole variable domain, remainder taken from reference TRBV3-1 and TRBJ2-2, is DTAVSQTPKYLVTQMGNDKSIKCEQNLGHDTMYWYKQDSKKFLKIMFSYNNKELIINETVPNRFSPKSPDKAHLNLHINSLELGDSAVYFCASSVTGNGELFFGEGSRLTVL.